A selection of T cell receptor beta chains follows, all from one sample in a study of human T cells and chemical hapten exposure. TCRdb reprocessed the RACE reads via MiXCR and lists one record per CDR3 protein. This table has around 380,000 distinct CDR3 sequences, roughly 4.8% appearing once. Sequences were derived from whole blood, sampled in connection with sensitization to the hapten diphenylcyclopropenone (DPC). Source of these receptors: a woman aged 45-65 years with alopecia areata. Some clones in this sample may be carry-over from other donors' samples. The CDR3 runs from the conserved cysteine through the conserved F or W. D genes are given only for firm matches. Where a row states a size, it is once, few, many or the class of an expanded clone; other rows omit it.

abundance: few
v_gene: TRBV5-1
j_gene: TRBJ1-1
d_gene: -
CDR3nt: TGCGCCAGCAGCTTGGCGGGTCAGCGCACTGAAGCTTTCTTT
CDR3aa: CASSLAGQRTEAFF

abundance: many
v_gene: TRBV20-1
j_gene: TRBJ1-1
d_gene: -
CDR3nt: TGCAGTGCTAGAGCCCTCCCGAACACTGAAGCTTTCTTT
CDR3aa: CSARALPNTEAFF

abundance: -
v_gene: TRBV7-8
j_gene: TRBJ2-1
d_gene: -
CDR3nt: TGTGCCAGCACCGTCCAGGGATCCTCCTACAATGAGCAGTTCTTC
CDR3aa: CASTVQGSSYNEQFF

abundance: few
v_gene: TRBV12-3/TRBV12-4
j_gene: TRBJ2-3
d_gene: -
CDR3nt: TGTGCCAGCACTGGCGACCTAGGCACAGATACGCAGTATTTT
CDR3aa: CASTGDLGTDTQYF

abundance: few
v_gene: TRBV6-5
j_gene: TRBJ1-2
d_gene: -
CDR3nt: TGTGCCAGCAGTTTTACCGGGACGAGTTTCGGCTACACCTTC
CDR3aa: CASSFTGTSFGYTF

abundance: -
v_gene: TRBV20-1
j_gene: TRBJ2-1
d_gene: TRBD1
CDR3nt: TGCAGTGCTAGTCGGACAGGGGGGAGTGAGCAGTTCTTC
CDR3aa: CSASRTGGSEQFF

abundance: -
v_gene: TRBV3-1
j_gene: TRBJ1-2
d_gene: -
CDR3nt: TGTGCCAGCAGCCAAGATGATCCAGGAGCTAATTGCTACACCTTC
CDR3aa: CASSQDDPGANCYTF

abundance: -
v_gene: TRBV7-4
j_gene: TRBJ1-5
d_gene: -
CDR3nt: TGTGCCAGCAGCTTAGGCCCAGGGCCGAGCAATCAGCCCCAGCATTTT
CDR3aa: CASSLGPGPSNQPQHF

abundance: -
v_gene: TRBV20-1
j_gene: TRBJ2-5
d_gene: TRBD1
CDR3nt: TGCAGTGCTAGCCTAGGGACAGACCAAGATACCCAGTACTTC
CDR3aa: CSASLGTDQDTQYF

abundance: few
v_gene: TRBV28
j_gene: TRBJ2-1
d_gene: -
CDR3nt: TGTGCCAGCAGTTTAGCTAGAGGGGCTGAGCAGTTCTTC
CDR3aa: CASSLARGAEQFF

abundance: -
v_gene: TRBV2
j_gene: TRBJ1-5
d_gene: -
CDR3nt: TGTGCCAGCAGTGAAGCAGGGCAGGGACTCCAGCCCCAGCATTTT
CDR3aa: CASSEAGQGLQPQHF

abundance: few
v_gene: TRBV20-1
j_gene: TRBJ2-1
d_gene: -
CDR3nt: TGCAGTGCTAGAGGCGGCGGGGAGGTCATTCAGTTCTTC
CDR3aa: CSARGGGEVIQFF

abundance: many
v_gene: TRBV6-1
j_gene: TRBJ1-1
d_gene: TRBD1
CDR3nt: TGTGCCAGCAGTGAGCAGGGGGCGAACACTGAAGCTTTCTTT
CDR3aa: CASSEQGANTEAFF

abundance: many
v_gene: TRBV12-3/TRBV12-4
j_gene: TRBJ1-2
d_gene: -
CDR3nt: TGTGCCAGCAGTTTAGGTTTTGTTGGCTACACCTTC
CDR3aa: CASSLGFVGYTF

abundance: -
v_gene: TRBV7-3
j_gene: TRBJ2-1
d_gene: -
CDR3nt: TGTGCCAGCAGCTCGGGACTTCCAAACAATGAGCAGTTCTTC
CDR3aa: CASSSGLPNNEQFF

abundance: many
v_gene: TRBV20-1
j_gene: TRBJ1-3
d_gene: TRBD1
CDR3nt: TGCAGTGCTAGAAACTACCGCGGGACAGCGTCTGGAAACACCATATATTTT
CDR3aa: CSARNYRGTASGNTIYF

abundance: -
v_gene: TRBV5-1
j_gene: TRBJ1-1
d_gene: -
CDR3nt: TGCGCCAGCAGCTTGGAATTCATCAGTGAAGCTTTCTTT
CDR3aa: CASSLEFISEAFF

abundance: -
v_gene: TRBV10-2
j_gene: TRBJ2-3
d_gene: -
CDR3nt: TGCGCCAGCAGGGATCTCCCCGGGGGAGTCACAGATACGCAGTATTTT
CDR3aa: CASRDLPGGVTDTQYF

abundance: many
v_gene: TRBV5-1
j_gene: TRBJ2-1
d_gene: TRBD2
CDR3nt: TGCGCCAGCAGCTCAGGGACTAGCGTTTACAATGAGCAGTTCTTC
CDR3aa: CASSSGTSVYNEQFF

abundance: few
v_gene: TRBV7-9
j_gene: TRBJ2-6
d_gene: -
CDR3nt: TGTGCCAGCAGCTTAGAATCTGGACCTGGGGCCAACGTCCTGACTTTC
CDR3aa: CASSLESGPGANVLTF

abundance: many
v_gene: TRBV4-3
j_gene: TRBJ1-2
d_gene: -
CDR3nt: TGCGCCAGCAGCCAAAGTGAACAGGGCCCTGGCTACACCTTC
CDR3aa: CASSQSEQGPGYTF

abundance: -
v_gene: TRBV5-1
j_gene: TRBJ2-5
d_gene: TRBD1
CDR3nt: TGCGCCAGCAGCTTGGCCGGGGACAGGGGGGAGACCCAGTACTTC
CDR3aa: CASSLAGDRGETQYF

abundance: -
v_gene: TRBV20-1
j_gene: TRBJ1-5
d_gene: TRBD1
CDR3nt: TGCAGTGCTTTTGACAGGGGAAGCAATCAGCCCCAGCATTTT
CDR3aa: CSAFDRGSNQPQHF

abundance: few
v_gene: TRBV20-1
j_gene: TRBJ1-5
d_gene: TRBD1
CDR3nt: TGCAGTGCTACGGGGCAGGGGGATCAGCCCCAGCATTTT
CDR3aa: CSATGQGDQPQHF

abundance: -
v_gene: TRBV7-9
j_gene: TRBJ2-1
d_gene: -
CDR3nt: TGTGCCAGCAGCTATTCGACGGACCACAATGAGCAGTTCTTC
CDR3aa: CASSYSTDHNEQFF

abundance: -
v_gene: TRBV27
j_gene: TRBJ2-1
d_gene: TRBD1
CDR3nt: TGTGCCAGCAGTTTCTCCAGAGGGGGCCACAATGAGCAGTTCTTC
CDR3aa: CASSFSRGGHNEQFF

abundance: -
v_gene: TRBV29-1
j_gene: TRBJ2-1
d_gene: -
CDR3nt: TGCAGCGTTGAAGAGAGGGTCGGTGAGCAGTTCTTC
CDR3aa: CSVEERVGEQFF

abundance: many
v_gene: TRBV6-1
j_gene: TRBJ1-1
d_gene: -
CDR3nt: TGTGCCAGCAGCCACCGGGAGTTCATGAACACTGAAGCTTTCTTT
CDR3aa: CASSHREFMNTEAFF

abundance: few
v_gene: TRBV29-1
j_gene: TRBJ2-7
d_gene: TRBD2
CDR3nt: TGCAGCGTGGCGGGACTAGCGGGAGTGGTCGAGCAGTACTTC
CDR3aa: CSVAGLAGVVEQYF

abundance: many
v_gene: TRBV27
j_gene: TRBJ2-7
d_gene: -
CDR3nt: TGTGCCAGCAGACTTCAGGGTTACTCCTACGAGCAGTACTTC
CDR3aa: CASRLQGYSYEQYF

abundance: few
v_gene: TRBV21-1
j_gene: TRBJ2-1
d_gene: -
CDR3nt: TGTGCCAGCAGCAAAAGTCTAGGACTACCCTCAGGTGAGCAGTTCTTC
CDR3aa: CASSKSLGLPSGEQFF

abundance: many
v_gene: TRBV23-1
j_gene: TRBJ2-6
d_gene: -
CDR3nt: TGCGCCAGCAGTCGCAGGACGCTCTCTGGGGCCAACGTCCTGACTTTC
CDR3aa: CASSRRTLSGANVLTF

abundance: many
v_gene: TRBV5-1
j_gene: TRBJ2-7
d_gene: -
CDR3nt: TGCGCCAGCAGCTTGGAGGGTTTCACCTACGAGCAGTACTTC
CDR3aa: CASSLEGFTYEQYF

abundance: many
v_gene: TRBV7-9
j_gene: TRBJ2-1
d_gene: -
CDR3nt: TGTGCCAGCAGCCTGGTGCAGGAGAGCAATGAGCAGTTCTTC
CDR3aa: CASSLVQESNEQFF

abundance: many
v_gene: TRBV19
j_gene: TRBJ1-2
d_gene: TRBD1
CDR3nt: TGTGCCAGTAGTCCCTGGGGCGGGACAGGAGGCGATGGCTACACCTTC
CDR3aa: CASSPWGGTGGDGYTF